The rows below give T cell receptor beta chains drawn from one sample of a study of spatial heterogeneity in lung cancer. TCRdb called the 5' RACE reads again in MiXCR, with one record for every CDR3 protein. The table records tens of thousands of distinct CDR3 sequences, approximately 12% of them present only once. Sequencing used PBMCs, obtained at follow-up. Every receptor here comes from a male donor with early-stage non-small cell lung cancer. CDR3s include the opening cysteine and the closing phenylalanine or tryptophan. Fields, in order: CDR3 DNA, CDR3 protein, D gene, J gene, V gene, CDR3 length, clone size. D genes are given only for firm matches. Clone size appears in some rows only: once, few, many, or a class for an expanded clone.

CDR3nt: TGTGCCAGCAGAATTACAGGGAGTCTCTCCTACAATGAGCAGTTCTTC; CDR3aa: CASRITGSLSYNEQFF; d_gene: .; j_gene: TRBJ2-1; v_gene: TRBV6-1; len: 16; abundance: .
CDR3nt: TGTGCCAGCAGTTTAGCCCAGGGGGCGCTTACTGAAGCTTTCTTT; CDR3aa: CASSLAQGALTEAFF; d_gene: TRBD1; j_gene: TRBJ1-1; v_gene: TRBV12-3/TRBV12-4; len: 15; abundance: many
CDR3nt: TGTGCCAGTAACTCTCTTCGGGATGGCTACACCTTC; CDR3aa: CASNSLRDGYTF; d_gene: .; j_gene: TRBJ1-2; v_gene: TRBV19; len: 12; abundance: .
CDR3nt: TGTGCCAGCAGCTTAGATAGTTGGGGTTCTGAAAAACTGTTTTTT; CDR3aa: CASSLDSWGSEKLFF; d_gene: .; j_gene: TRBJ1-4; v_gene: TRBV11-2; len: 15; abundance: many
CDR3nt: TGTGCCAGCAGTTTAATCGAGGCTCCCCAGCATTTT; CDR3aa: CASSLIEAPQHF; d_gene: .; j_gene: TRBJ1-5; v_gene: TRBV12-3/TRBV12-4; len: 12; abundance: few
CDR3nt: TGTGCCAGCATGGCGGGGCTTACCCGAGAGTACTTC; CDR3aa: CASMAGLTREYF; d_gene: .; j_gene: TRBJ2-7; v_gene: TRBV2; len: 12; abundance: .
CDR3nt: TGCGCCAGCAGCCAAGAGGACAGGGTCTATGGCTACACCTTC; CDR3aa: CASSQEDRVYGYTF; d_gene: TRBD1; j_gene: TRBJ1-2; v_gene: TRBV4-1; len: 14; abundance: many
CDR3nt: TGTGCCAGCAGTTCGCTAGCGGGGGGAGGCACAGATACGCAGTATTTT; CDR3aa: CASSSLAGGGTDTQYF; d_gene: TRBD2; j_gene: TRBJ2-3; v_gene: TRBV27; len: 16; abundance: .
CDR3nt: TGTGCCAGCAGTCTTATTGGGAATCAGCCCCAGCATTTT; CDR3aa: CASSLIGNQPQHF; d_gene: .; j_gene: TRBJ1-5; v_gene: TRBV12-3/TRBV12-4; len: 13; abundance: many
CDR3nt: TGTGCCAGCAGCCCTAGCCAGGGAAGCTACACCTTC; CDR3aa: CASSPSQGSYTF; d_gene: .; j_gene: TRBJ1-2; v_gene: TRBV9; len: 12; abundance: few
CDR3nt: TGTGCCAGCAGCTTTGGTAGACCGGGACGGAGGGACCAGCGCGAGCAGTACTTC; CDR3aa: CASSFGRPGRRDQREQYF; d_gene: .; j_gene: TRBJ2-7; v_gene: TRBV7-8; len: 18; abundance: few
CDR3nt: TGTGCCAGCAGCTTAGGGGACGGCAATGAGCAGTTCTTC; CDR3aa: CASSLGDGNEQFF; d_gene: .; j_gene: TRBJ2-1; v_gene: TRBV7-9; len: 13; abundance: many
CDR3nt: TGTGCCAGCTCACCGGTGGAATCGACGCCCCAGCATTTT; CDR3aa: CASSPVESTPQHF; d_gene: .; j_gene: TRBJ1-5; v_gene: TRBV18; len: 13; abundance: many
CDR3nt: TGCAGTGTACTAGCGGGATCCTCAGATACGCAGTATTTT; CDR3aa: CSVLAGSSDTQYF; d_gene: TRBD2; j_gene: TRBJ2-3; v_gene: TRBV20-1; len: 13; abundance: many
CDR3nt: TGTGCCCGTAACAGTCCAGGGTATCGCCAGCCCCAGCATTTT; CDR3aa: CARNSPGYRQPQHF; d_gene: .; j_gene: TRBJ1-5; v_gene: TRBV5-6; len: 14; abundance: many
CDR3nt: TGTGCCAGCAGCTTAAAGGCCCCCGGGAGGTATGCCGGGGAGCTGTTTTTT; CDR3aa: CASSLKAPGRYAGELFF; d_gene: TRBD2; j_gene: TRBJ2-2; v_gene: TRBV7-6; len: 17; abundance: few
CDR3nt: TGTGCCAGCAGTCTAAATCCGGGACAGTCCTACGAGCAGTACTTC; CDR3aa: CASSLNPGQSYEQYF; d_gene: TRBD1; j_gene: TRBJ2-7; v_gene: TRBV7-2; len: 15; abundance: .
CDR3nt: TGTGCCAGCAGCTTGAGGACCGGGACAGGATTTGATGAGCAGTTCTTC; CDR3aa: CASSLRTGTGFDEQFF; d_gene: TRBD1; j_gene: TRBJ2-1; v_gene: TRBV5-6; len: 16; abundance: .
CDR3nt: TGTGCCAGCAGCCTAACTTCAGGCGCGGGGAACACCGGGGAGCTGTTTTTT; CDR3aa: CASSLTSGAGNTGELFF; d_gene: .; j_gene: TRBJ2-2; v_gene: TRBV7-3; len: 17; abundance: many
CDR3nt: TGTGCCAGCAGTTACAATCAGCCCCAGCATTTT; CDR3aa: CASSYNQPQHF; d_gene: .; j_gene: TRBJ1-5; v_gene: TRBV28; len: 11; abundance: .
CDR3nt: TGTGCCAGCGTGGGTTTGGGAGATACGCAGTATTTT; CDR3aa: CASVGLGDTQYF; d_gene: .; j_gene: TRBJ2-3; v_gene: TRBV12-3/TRBV12-4; len: 12; abundance: many
CDR3nt: TGCAGTGCCGTCCCGGGACAGGGTTCGTTCTATGGCTACACCTTC; CDR3aa: CSAVPGQGSFYGYTF; d_gene: TRBD1; j_gene: TRBJ1-2; v_gene: TRBV20-1; len: 15; abundance: few
CDR3nt: TGTGCCAGCAGCTCGGGACAGGGGGACTTCTACGAGCAGTACTTC; CDR3aa: CASSSGQGDFYEQYF; d_gene: TRBD1; j_gene: TRBJ2-7; v_gene: TRBV5-4; len: 15; abundance: .
CDR3nt: TGTGCCAGCAGTTTACGAGTTCGCAATCAGCCCCAGCATTTT; CDR3aa: CASSLRVRNQPQHF; d_gene: .; j_gene: TRBJ1-5; v_gene: TRBV28; len: 14; abundance: many
CDR3nt: TGTGCCAGCAGCGCCCAGGCGGACAATCAGCCCCAGCATTTT; CDR3aa: CASSAQADNQPQHF; d_gene: .; j_gene: TRBJ1-5; v_gene: TRBV9; len: 14; abundance: many
CDR3nt: TGCAGTGCTAGGAACGGGGAAAACATTCAGTACTTC; CDR3aa: CSARNGENIQYF; d_gene: .; j_gene: TRBJ2-4; v_gene: TRBV20-1; len: 12; abundance: .
CDR3nt: TGTGCCAGCAGACCGCGCGGGGGGCGAGGGGAGACCCAGTACTTC; CDR3aa: CASRPRGGRGETQYF; d_gene: TRBD2; j_gene: TRBJ2-5; v_gene: TRBV7-2; len: 15; abundance: few
CDR3nt: TGTGCCAGCAGCTTAGGGGCCGACAATCAGCCCCAGCATTTT; CDR3aa: CASSLGADNQPQHF; d_gene: .; j_gene: TRBJ1-5; v_gene: TRBV7-9; len: 14; abundance: once
CDR3nt: TGTGCCAGCAGCAGGGACAGGGTTCGCGAGCAGTACTTC; CDR3aa: CASSRDRVREQYF; d_gene: TRBD1; j_gene: TRBJ2-7; v_gene: TRBV7-2; len: 13; abundance: .
CDR3nt: TGTGCCAGCACCCAATCGAACACTGAAGCTTTCTTT; CDR3aa: CASTQSNTEAFF; d_gene: .; j_gene: TRBJ1-1; v_gene: TRBV3-1; len: 12; abundance: few
CDR3nt: TGTGCCAGCAGCTTTCCCGGGGCCAAGGTAGATGGCTACACCTTC; CDR3aa: CASSFPGAKVDGYTF; d_gene: .; j_gene: TRBJ1-2; v_gene: TRBV7-9; len: 15; abundance: .
CDR3nt: TGTGCCAGCAGCCGGACTAGCGCACAAGAGACCCAGTACTTC; CDR3aa: CASSRTSAQETQYF; d_gene: TRBD2; j_gene: TRBJ2-5; v_gene: TRBV7-9; len: 14; abundance: many
CDR3nt: TGTGCCAGCAGTTTAGCAGGGGGGGACACTGAAGCTTTCTTT; CDR3aa: CASSLAGGDTEAFF; d_gene: .; j_gene: TRBJ1-1; v_gene: TRBV12-3/TRBV12-4; len: 14; abundance: few
CDR3nt: TGTGCCAGCTCACCGGGGTTAGGGAGCAATCAGCCCCAGCATTTT; CDR3aa: CASSPGLGSNQPQHF; d_gene: .; j_gene: TRBJ1-5; v_gene: TRBV18; len: 15; abundance: many
CDR3nt: TGTGCCAGCAGCTGGAGGGGTGGACTAGATCCCGGGGAGCTGTTTTTT; CDR3aa: CASSWRGGLDPGELFF; d_gene: TRBD2; j_gene: TRBJ2-2; v_gene: TRBV7-2; len: 16; abundance: few
CDR3nt: TGCGCCACCAGCCAAGTGAATCGGGGGACTGAAGCTTTCTTT; CDR3aa: CATSQVNRGTEAFF; d_gene: .; j_gene: TRBJ1-1; v_gene: TRBV4-3; len: 14; abundance: many
CDR3nt: TGTGCCAGCAGCTCCCAGGGCGGCGAGCAGTACTTC; CDR3aa: CASSSQGGEQYF; d_gene: .; j_gene: TRBJ2-7; v_gene: TRBV7-3; len: 12; abundance: many
CDR3nt: TGTGCCAGCAGCTTAGTCGCCTTGGTGGATGAGCAGTTCTTC; CDR3aa: CASSLVALVDEQFF; d_gene: .; j_gene: TRBJ2-1; v_gene: TRBV7-9; len: 14; abundance: many
CDR3nt: TGTGCCAGCAGCGTAGGCCCGACCGGGGAGCTGTTTTTT; CDR3aa: CASSVGPTGELFF; d_gene: .; j_gene: TRBJ2-2; v_gene: TRBV9; len: 13; abundance: many
CDR3nt: TGCGCCAGCAGCCAGAGAATGGGGAGACTGTTTTTT; CDR3aa: CASSQRMGRLFF; d_gene: .; j_gene: TRBJ1-4; v_gene: TRBV4-3; len: 12; abundance: many
CDR3nt: TGTGCCAGCAGCCACCCTCTCGCAGCGGGGGGCATATCAGATACGCAGTATTTT; CDR3aa: CASSHPLAAGGISDTQYF; d_gene: TRBD2; j_gene: TRBJ2-3; v_gene: TRBV5-4; len: 18; abundance: many
CDR3nt: TGCGCCAGCAGTCAAACGACCAGCGGGAAAGGGGATGAGCAGTTCTTC; CDR3aa: CASSQTTSGKGDEQFF; d_gene: TRBD2; j_gene: TRBJ2-1; v_gene: TRBV23-1; len: 16; abundance: many
CDR3nt: TGTGCCAGCAGCAACCGCGAGACAGTCACCTACGAGCAGTACTTC; CDR3aa: CASSNRETVTYEQYF; d_gene: .; j_gene: TRBJ2-7; v_gene: TRBV7-9; len: 15; abundance: few
CDR3nt: TGTGCCAGCAGCCCGGCCCGCGGGAGGCCCAATGAGCAGTACTTC; CDR3aa: CASSPARGRPNEQYF; d_gene: TRBD2; j_gene: TRBJ2-5; v_gene: TRBV7-2; len: 15; abundance: .
CDR3nt: TGTGCCAGCAGCGGAGACAGGGTTGGCACAGATACGCAGTATTTT; CDR3aa: CASSGDRVGTDTQYF; d_gene: TRBD1; j_gene: TRBJ2-3; v_gene: TRBV5-8; len: 15; abundance: many
CDR3nt: TGTGCCAGCAGCCCAGGGGATACGCAGTATTTT; CDR3aa: CASSPGDTQYF; d_gene: .; j_gene: TRBJ2-3; v_gene: TRBV28; len: 11; abundance: .
CDR3nt: TGTGCCAGCAGTTACTCGCCCAGCAATGAGCAGTTCTTC; CDR3aa: CASSYSPSNEQFF; d_gene: .; j_gene: TRBJ2-1; v_gene: TRBV6-5; len: 13; abundance: few
CDR3nt: TGTGCCAGCAGTGACAGGGGCGTAAGGTCACCCCTCCACTTT; CDR3aa: CASSDRGVRSPLHF; d_gene: .; j_gene: TRBJ1-6; v_gene: TRBV6-1; len: 14; abundance: many
CDR3nt: TGTGCCAGCAGCCAGCTCAGTCATGAGCAGTTCTTC; CDR3aa: CASSQLSHEQFF; d_gene: .; j_gene: TRBJ2-1; v_gene: TRBV7-9; len: 12; abundance: .
CDR3nt: TGCAGTGCTAGAGAACAGGGGCAGGCTAATGAAAAACTGTTTTTT; CDR3aa: CSAREQGQANEKLFF; d_gene: TRBD1; j_gene: TRBJ1-4; v_gene: TRBV20-1; len: 15; abundance: many
CDR3nt: TGCAGTGCTAGAACTTCTAGCGGGCCATCTAATGAGCAGTTCTTC; CDR3aa: CSARTSSGPSNEQFF; d_gene: TRBD2; j_gene: TRBJ2-1; v_gene: TRBV20-1; len: 15; abundance: few
CDR3nt: TGTGCCAGCAGACCTTTCGGGCCAAAGCCCTATTCACCCCTCCACTTT; CDR3aa: CASRPFGPKPYSPLHF; d_gene: .; j_gene: TRBJ1-6; v_gene: TRBV6-2/TRBV6-3; len: 16; abundance: few